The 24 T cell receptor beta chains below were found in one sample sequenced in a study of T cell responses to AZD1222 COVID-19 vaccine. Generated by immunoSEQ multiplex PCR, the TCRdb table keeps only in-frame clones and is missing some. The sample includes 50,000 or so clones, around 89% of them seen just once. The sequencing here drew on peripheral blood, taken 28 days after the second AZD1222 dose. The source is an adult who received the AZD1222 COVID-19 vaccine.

CDR3 coding DNA: TGTGCCAGCAGCTTAGCGTCGGGAGGCTATAATTCACCCCTCCACTTT. Translation gives CASSLASGGYNSPLHF. The chain recombines TRBV7-2 with TRBJ1-6; D ambiguous. This CDR3 region has 16 residues. Germline V CDR1 and CDR2: SGHTA, FQGNSA. The germline V and J ends were trimmed by 0 bases and 3 bases, with 9 bases remaining between them.

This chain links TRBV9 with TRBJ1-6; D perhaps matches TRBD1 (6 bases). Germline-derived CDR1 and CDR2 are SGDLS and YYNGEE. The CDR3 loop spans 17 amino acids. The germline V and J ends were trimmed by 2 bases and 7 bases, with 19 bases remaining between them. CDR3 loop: CASSVGTLSQGNSPLHF. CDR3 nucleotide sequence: TGTGCCAGCAGCGTGGGGACACTTAGCCAGGGGAATTCACCCCTCCACTTT.

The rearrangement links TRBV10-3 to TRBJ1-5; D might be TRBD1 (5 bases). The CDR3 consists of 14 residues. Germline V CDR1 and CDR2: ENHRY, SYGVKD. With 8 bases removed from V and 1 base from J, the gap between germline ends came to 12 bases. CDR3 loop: CAIGGRASNQPQHF. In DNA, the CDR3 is TGTGCCATCGGTGGCAGGGCAAGCAATCAGCCCCAGCATTTT.

CDR3 DNA sequence: TGTGCCAGCATTGCGGGAGGGTACTACAATGAGCAGTTCTTC. Translated, it gives CASIAGGYYNEQFF. The chain recombines TRBV11-2 with TRBJ2-1; 9 nucleotides line up with TRBD2. This CDR3 is built from 14 residues. Germline CDR1 and CDR2: SGHAT and FQNNGV. V shed 7 bases, J shed 3 bases, and the junction held 4 bases outside the gene matches.

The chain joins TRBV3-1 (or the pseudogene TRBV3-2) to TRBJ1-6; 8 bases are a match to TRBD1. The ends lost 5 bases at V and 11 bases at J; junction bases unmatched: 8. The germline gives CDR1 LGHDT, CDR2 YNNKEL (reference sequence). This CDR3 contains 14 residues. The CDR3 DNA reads TGTGCCAGCAGCGCCCGGGACAGGCGGACACCCCTCCACTTT. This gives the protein CASSARDRRTPLHF.

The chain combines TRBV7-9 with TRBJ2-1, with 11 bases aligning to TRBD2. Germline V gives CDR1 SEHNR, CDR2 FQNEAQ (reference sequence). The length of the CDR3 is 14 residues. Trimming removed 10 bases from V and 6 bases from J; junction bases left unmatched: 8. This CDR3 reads CATSPGLAGNEQFF. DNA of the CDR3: TGTGCCACCTCGCCTGGACTAGCGGGCAATGAGCAGTTCTTC. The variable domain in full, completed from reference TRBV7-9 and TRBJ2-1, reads DTGVSQNPRHKITKRGQNVTFRCDPISEHNRLYWYRQTLGQGPEFLTYFQNEAQLEKSRLLSDRFSAERPKGSFSTLEIQRTEQGDSAMYLCATSPGLAGNEQFFGPGTRLTVL.

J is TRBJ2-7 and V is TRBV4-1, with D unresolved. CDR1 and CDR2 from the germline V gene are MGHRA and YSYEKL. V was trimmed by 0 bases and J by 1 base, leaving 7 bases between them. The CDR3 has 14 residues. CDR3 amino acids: CASSQEVRSYEQYF. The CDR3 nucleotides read TGCGCCAGCAGCCAAGAAGTTAGGTCCTACGAGCAGTACTTC.

The CDR3: CASRIVPATEAFF. DNA of the CDR3: TGTGCCAGCAGGATAGTTCCGGCGACTGAAGCTTTCTTT. The chain carries TRBV5-5 and TRBJ1-1, with unresolved D. The V gene lost 5 bases and the J gene lost 5 bases, with 13 bases spanning the gap. CDR3 length: 13 residues. Germline lookup yields CDR1 SGHKS and CDR2 YYEKEE (reference sequence).

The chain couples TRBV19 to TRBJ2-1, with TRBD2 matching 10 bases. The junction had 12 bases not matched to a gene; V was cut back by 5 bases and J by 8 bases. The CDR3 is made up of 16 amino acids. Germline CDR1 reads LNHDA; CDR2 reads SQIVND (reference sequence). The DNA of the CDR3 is TGTGCCAGTAGTCCTCCCAGAGGGACTAGCGCTCATGAGCAGTTCTTC. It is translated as CASSPPRGTSAHEQFF.

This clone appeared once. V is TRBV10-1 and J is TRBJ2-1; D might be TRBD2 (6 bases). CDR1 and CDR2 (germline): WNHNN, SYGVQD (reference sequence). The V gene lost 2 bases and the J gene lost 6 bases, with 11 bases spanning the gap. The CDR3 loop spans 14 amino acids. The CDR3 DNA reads TGCGCCAGCAGTGAGAGGCGGGGCTTCAATGAGCAGTTCTTC. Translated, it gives CASSERRGFNEQFF.

In nucleotides, the CDR3 is TGTGCCAGCTCACCTCAACCGACAGGTCGGCCTAATGAAAAACTGTTTTTT. Encoded protein: CASSPQPTGRPNEKLFF. This chain uses TRBV18 with TRBJ1-4; tentative D call: TRBD1 (6 bases). With 3 bases removed from V and 3 bases from J, the gap between germline ends came to 17 bases. This CDR3 contains 17 residues. CDR1 and CDR2 (germline): KGHSH, LQKENI.

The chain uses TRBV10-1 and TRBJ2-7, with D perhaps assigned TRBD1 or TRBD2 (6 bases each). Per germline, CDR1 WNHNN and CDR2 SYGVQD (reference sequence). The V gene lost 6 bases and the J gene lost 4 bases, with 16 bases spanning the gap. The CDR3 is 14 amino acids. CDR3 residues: CASSEGGGSYEQYF. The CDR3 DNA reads TGCGCCAGCAGCGAGGGGGGCGGTTCGTACGAGCAGTACTTC.

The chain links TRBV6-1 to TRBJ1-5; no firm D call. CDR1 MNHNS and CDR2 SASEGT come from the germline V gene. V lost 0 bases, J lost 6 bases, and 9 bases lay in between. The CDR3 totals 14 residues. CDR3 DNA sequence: TGTGCCAGCAGTGAAGCGGTGGGCGGTCAGCCCCAGCATTTT. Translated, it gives CASSEAVGGQPQHF.

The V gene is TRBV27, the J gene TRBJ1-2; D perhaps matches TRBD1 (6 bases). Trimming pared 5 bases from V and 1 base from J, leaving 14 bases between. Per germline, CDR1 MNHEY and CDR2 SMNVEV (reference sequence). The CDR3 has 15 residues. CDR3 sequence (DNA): TGTGCCAGCAGTCCTGACAGGACGTTTAACTATGGCTACACCTTC. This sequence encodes CASSPDRTFNYGYTF.

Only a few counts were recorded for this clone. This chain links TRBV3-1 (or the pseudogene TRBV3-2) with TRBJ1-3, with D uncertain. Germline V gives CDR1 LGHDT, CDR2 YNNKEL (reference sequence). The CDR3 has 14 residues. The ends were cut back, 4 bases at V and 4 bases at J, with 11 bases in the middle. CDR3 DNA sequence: TGTGCCAGCAGCCCGGAGGACCTCGGAAACACCATATATTTT. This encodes CASSPEDLGNTIYF.

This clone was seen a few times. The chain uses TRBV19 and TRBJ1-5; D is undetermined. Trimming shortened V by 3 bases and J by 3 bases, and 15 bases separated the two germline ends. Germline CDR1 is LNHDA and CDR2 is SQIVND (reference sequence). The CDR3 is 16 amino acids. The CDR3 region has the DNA TGTGCCAGTAGTATTTGGGCAGGATCCCTCAATCAGCCCCAGCATTTT. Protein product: CASSIWAGSLNQPQHF.

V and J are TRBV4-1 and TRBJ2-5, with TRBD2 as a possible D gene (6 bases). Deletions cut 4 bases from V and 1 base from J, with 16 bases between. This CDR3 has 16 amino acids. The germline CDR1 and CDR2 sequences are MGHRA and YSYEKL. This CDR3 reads CASSLLASDPQETQYF. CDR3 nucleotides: TGCGCCAGCAGCCTCTTGGCTAGCGACCCCCAAGAGACCCAGTACTTC.

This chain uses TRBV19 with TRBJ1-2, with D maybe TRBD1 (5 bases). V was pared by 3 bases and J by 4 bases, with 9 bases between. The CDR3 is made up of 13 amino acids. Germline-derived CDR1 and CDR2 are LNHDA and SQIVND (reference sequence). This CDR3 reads CASSIPGSYGYTF. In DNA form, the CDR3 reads TGTGCCAGTAGTATCCCAGGGAGCTATGGCTACACCTTC.

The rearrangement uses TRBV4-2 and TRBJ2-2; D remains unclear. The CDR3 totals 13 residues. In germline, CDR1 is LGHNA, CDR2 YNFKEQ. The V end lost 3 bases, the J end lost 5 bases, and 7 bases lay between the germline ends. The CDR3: CASSHPRTGELFF. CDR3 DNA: TGTGCCAGCAGCCATCCGAGGACCGGGGAGCTGTTTTTT.

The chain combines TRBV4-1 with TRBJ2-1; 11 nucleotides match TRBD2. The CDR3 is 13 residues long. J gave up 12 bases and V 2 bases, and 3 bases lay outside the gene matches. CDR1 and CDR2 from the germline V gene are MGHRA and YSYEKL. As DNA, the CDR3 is TGCGCCAGCAGCCAAACTCTAGCGGGAGGGCAGTTCTTC. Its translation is CASSQTLAGGQFF.

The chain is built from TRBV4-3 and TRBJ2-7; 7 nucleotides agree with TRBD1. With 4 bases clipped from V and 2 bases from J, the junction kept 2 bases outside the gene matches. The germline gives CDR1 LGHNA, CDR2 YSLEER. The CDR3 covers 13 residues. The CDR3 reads CASSPQGAYEQYF. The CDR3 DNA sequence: TGCGCCAGCAGCCCTCAGGGGGCCTACGAGCAGTACTTC.

This CDR3 reads CASSFRQGADEQFF. CDR3 bases: TGTGCCAGCAGTTTTCGGCAGGGGGCCGATGAGCAGTTCTTC. The rearrangement joins TRBV5-6 to TRBJ2-1; 8 positions agree with TRBD1. The CDR3 runs to 14 residues. Per germline, CDR1 SGHDT and CDR2 YYEEEE. The trim removed 5 bases at V and 8 bases at J, leaving 9 bases unmatched.

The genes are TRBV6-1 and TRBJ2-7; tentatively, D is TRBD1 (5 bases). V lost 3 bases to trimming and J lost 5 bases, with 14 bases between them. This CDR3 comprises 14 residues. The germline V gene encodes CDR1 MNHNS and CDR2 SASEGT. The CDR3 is CASSDTGLGDEQYF. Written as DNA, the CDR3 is TGTGCCAGCAGTGACACAGGTTTAGGCGACGAGCAGTACTTC.

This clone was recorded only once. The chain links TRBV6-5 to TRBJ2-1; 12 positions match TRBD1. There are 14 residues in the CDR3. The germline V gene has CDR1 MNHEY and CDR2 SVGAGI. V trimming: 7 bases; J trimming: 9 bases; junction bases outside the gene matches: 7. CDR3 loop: CASTGDRGPSEQFF. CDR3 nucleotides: TGTGCCAGCACGGGGGACAGGGGGCCCAGTGAGCAGTTCTTC.